These 22 T cell receptor beta chains came from one sample sequenced in a study of T cell responses to AZD1222 COVID-19 vaccine. The table came from immunoSEQ multiplex PCR; TCRdb's copy has only in-frame clones and leaves some out. This table has about 120,000 clones, around 87% appearing once. The sample was peripheral blood, taken 28 days after the second AZD1222 dose. These receptor sequences come from an adult who received the AZD1222 COVID-19 vaccine.

J is TRBJ2-4 and V is TRBV6-2 or TRBV6-3, with 8 positions matching TRBD2. Trimming at V came to 4 bases and at J to 9 bases, leaving 5 bases not matched to a gene. The length of the CDR3 is 13 residues. In germline, CDR1 is MNHEY, CDR2 SVGEGT. DNA of the CDR3: TGTGCCAGCAGTTCCCGGGGGGGTGGCATTCAGTACTTC. It is translated as CASSSRGGGIQYF.

This chain's CDR3 is CASSSDSRVGGYTF. As DNA, the CDR3 is TGTGCCAGCAGCTCCGACAGCCGCGTTGGAGGCTACACCTTC. The chain uses TRBV7-9 and TRBJ1-2; D perhaps matches TRBD1 (5 bases). V lost 4 bases to trimming and J lost 8 bases, with 17 bases between them. CDR1 and CDR2 from the germline V gene are SEHNR and FQNEAQ (reference sequence). The CDR3 extends over 14 amino acids.

This chain's CDR3 is CASSLEALRTDTQYF. The CDR3 region has the DNA TGTGCCAGCAGCTTAGAAGCCCTCCGCACAGATACGCAGTATTTT. The V call is TRBV11-3, the J call TRBJ2-3, with D uncertain. Germline CDR1 reads SGHNT; CDR2 reads YENEEA. The CDR3 is 15 amino acids. V was cut by 0 bases and J by 1 base, with 8 bases left in between.

J is TRBJ1-6 and V is TRBV9, with 9 bases aligning to TRBD1. Germline CDR1 reads SGDLS; CDR2 reads YYNGEE. This CDR3 comprises 18 residues. The V and J ends lost 4 bases and 8 bases, in that order; junction bases with no gene match: 16. The CDR3 loop is CASSIDPFGTGRYSPLHF. The CDR3 DNA follows: TGTGCCAGCAGCATAGACCCTTTTGGGACAGGGCGTTATTCACCCCTCCACTTT.

The chain couples TRBV6-1 to TRBJ2-7; D is undetermined. The CDR3 length is 12 residues. Per the germline V gene, CDR1 is MNHNS and CDR2 is SASEGT. Trimming took 1 base from V and 4 from J, leaving 5 bases between them. CDR3 nucleotides: TGTGCCAGCAGTGAAGAGGATTACGAGCAGTACTTC. This gives the protein CASSEEDYEQYF.

The CDR3 nucleotides read TGTGCCAGCAGCTTGGCCGGGGAGCCCGACGAGCAGTACTTC. This codes for CASSLAGEPDEQYF. This rearrangement joins TRBV5-4 to TRBJ2-7; D perhaps matches TRBD2 (5 bases). The germline V gene has CDR1 SGHNT and CDR2 YYREEE (reference sequence). The CDR3 totals 14 residues. The V gene lost 0 bases and the J gene lost 5 bases, with 12 bases spanning the gap.

A single count supports this clone. The chain couples TRBV7-8 to TRBJ2-6; D unclear. The ends were cut back, 0 bases at V and 0 bases at J, with 9 bases in the middle. CDR3 length equals 17 residues. Germline-derived CDR1 and CDR2 are SGHVS and FQNEAQ. The CDR3 DNA follows: TGTGCCAGCAGCTTAGCCCCCTTCAGCTCTGGGGCCAACGTCCTGACTTTC. Translated: CASSLAPFSSGANVLTF.

CDR3 region: CASSQESGTGYGYTF. Here the CDR3 DNA reads TGCGCCAGCAGCCAAGAGTCCGGGACAGGATACGGCTACACCTTC. The rearrangement uses TRBV4-1 and TRBJ1-2; 8 bases align to TRBD1. This CDR3 is 15 amino acids long. V lost 0 bases and J lost 8; bases outside the gene matches: 8. Germline CDR1 is MGHRA and CDR2 is YSYEKL.

This clone showed up just once. J is TRBJ1-5 and V is TRBV6-2 or TRBV6-3, with no clear D. This CDR3 is built from 12 residues. The germline V gene encodes CDR1 MNHEY and CDR2 SVGEGT. V lost 6 bases, J lost 7 bases, and 10 bases lay in between. In DNA, the CDR3 is TGTGCCAGCAGCTCAACAGAGCAGCCCCAGCATTTT. Translated, it gives CASSSTEQPQHF.

The CDR3 DNA reads as TGCAGCGTTGATGTTAGCTACAATGAGCAGTTCTTC. Amino acid sequence: CSVDVSYNEQFF. The chain joins TRBV29-1 to TRBJ2-1; no definite D call. In germline, CDR1 is SQVTM, CDR2 ANQGSEA. The V end lost 3 bases, the J end lost 3 bases, and 6 bases lay between the germline ends. The CDR3 spans 12 residues.

This rearrangement joins TRBV19 to TRBJ1-5, with D unresolved. Trimming took 5 bases from V and 2 from J, leaving 13 bases between them. Germline lookup yields CDR1 LNHDA and CDR2 SQIVND (reference sequence). The CDR3 has 15 amino acids. The CDR3 DNA sequence: TGTGCCAGTAGTGCGTTCGGGGTTGGCAATCAGCCCCAGCATTTT. It codes for CASSAFGVGNQPQHF.

The rearrangement links TRBV6-2 or TRBV6-3 to TRBJ1-3, with 7 bases aligning to TRBD1. J lost 4 bases, V lost 5 bases, and 14 bases had no gene match. CDR1 and CDR2 from the germline V gene are MNHEY and SVGEGT. The CDR3 contains 17 residues. The chain's CDR3 is CASSHPTVRGQGNTIYF. The CDR3 DNA sequence: TGTGCCAGCAGTCACCCGACCGTGAGGGGGCAAGGAAACACCATATATTTT.

CDR3 in DNA: TGTGCCAGCAGTCATACAGACCGCCCGAGGACCCAGTACTTC. Amino acids: CASSHTDRPRTQYF. V is TRBV6-5 and J is TRBJ2-5, with D uncertain. Trimming stripped 5 bases from V and 7 bases from J, with 17 bases between. Germline CDR1 is MNHEY and CDR2 is SVGAGI. The CDR3 runs to 14 residues.

The chain recombines TRBV19 with TRBJ2-3; 9 bases are a match to TRBD1. The CDR3 totals 16 residues. The V gene end was trimmed by 4 bases and the J gene end by 1 base; junction bases not matched to a gene: 6. Germline CDR1 is LNHDA and CDR2 is SQIVND (reference sequence). This chain's CDR3 is CASSNPDRGGTDTQYF. Written as DNA, the CDR3 is TGTGCCAGTAGTAACCCGGACAGGGGTGGCACAGATACGCAGTATTTT.

This sequence joins TRBV2 and TRBJ1-5, with 8 bases aligning to TRBD1. V shed 1 base, J shed 7 bases, and the junction held 3 bases outside the gene matches. CDR3 length equals 14 residues. The germline gives CDR1 SNHLY, CDR2 FYNNEI. DNA for the CDR3: TGTGCCAGCAGTGAAGACAGGGGGGACCAGCCCCAGCATTTT. Translating gives CASSEDRGDQPQHF.

J is TRBJ2-4 and V is TRBV6-4; D may be TRBD1 (6 bases). Trimming pared 6 bases from V and 0 bases from J, leaving 15 bases between. The CDR3 loop spans 16 amino acids. Germline CDR1 MRHNA, CDR2 SNTAGT. The CDR3 sequence is CASRITGTLAKNIQYF. The CDR3 DNA reads as TGTGCCAGCAGAATAACAGGGACCCTAGCCAAAAACATTCAGTACTTC.

The V and J genes are TRBV20-1 and TRBJ2-1; the D is unclear. CDR3 length: 10 residues. V dropped 5 bases and J dropped 6 bases, with 5 bases sitting between them. Germline V gene sequence: CDR1 DFQATT, CDR2 SNEGSKA (reference sequence). The CDR3 spells CSAQGNEQFF. The CDR3 DNA is TGCAGTGCTCAAGGCAATGAGCAGTTCTTC.

This clone was recorded a few times. The chain uses TRBV18 and TRBJ1-4; 9 positions match TRBD1. Germline values: CDR1 KGHSH, CDR2 LQKENI. V was pared by 3 bases and J by 5 bases, with 1 base of the junction left unmatched. This CDR3 contains 14 residues. The CDR3 DNA reads as TGTGCCAGCTCACCGGGACAGGGCAATGAAAAACTGTTTTTT. It specifies CASSPGQGNEKLFF.

The chain links TRBV19 to TRBJ2-3; D is unresolved. CDR3 length: 14 residues. V dropped 7 bases and J dropped 2 bases, with 13 bases sitting between them. The germline gives CDR1 LNHDA, CDR2 SQIVND (reference sequence). Here the CDR3 DNA reads TGTGCCAGTACCAAGTCCGGGCACACAGATACGCAGTATTTT. It is translated as CASTKSGHTDTQYF.

V is TRBV5-4 and J is TRBJ1-1; 7 positions agree with TRBD1. CDR1 and CDR2 (germline): SGHNT, YYREEE (reference sequence). Germline trimming cut 0 bases from V and 1 base from J; bases unmatched to any gene: 6. There are 16 residues in the CDR3. CDR3 DNA: TGTGCCAGCAGCTTGGAGAGGGGGCAAGGGAACACTGAAGCTTTCTTT. It is translated as CASSLERGQGNTEAFF.

The chain is built from TRBV19 and TRBJ2-7, with 9 bases matching TRBD1. Trimming took 2 bases from V and 7 from J; bases not matched to a gene: 12. The CDR3 sequence is 16 residues long. Germline V gives CDR1 LNHDA, CDR2 SQIVND (reference sequence). CDR3: CASSIRTGVPPYEQYF. DNA for the CDR3: TGTGCCAGTAGTATACGGACAGGGGTCCCACCGTATGAGCAGTACTTC.

The chain combines TRBV7-2 with TRBJ2-1; 7 bases match TRBD1. Germline V gives CDR1 SGHTA, CDR2 FQGNSA. This CDR3 is built from 15 residues. V lost 5 bases and J lost 1; bases outside the gene matches: 5. The DNA of the CDR3 is TGTGCCAGCAGCGCACAGACAGGGTCCTACAATGAGCAGTTCTTC. Its protein product is CASSAQTGSYNEQFF.